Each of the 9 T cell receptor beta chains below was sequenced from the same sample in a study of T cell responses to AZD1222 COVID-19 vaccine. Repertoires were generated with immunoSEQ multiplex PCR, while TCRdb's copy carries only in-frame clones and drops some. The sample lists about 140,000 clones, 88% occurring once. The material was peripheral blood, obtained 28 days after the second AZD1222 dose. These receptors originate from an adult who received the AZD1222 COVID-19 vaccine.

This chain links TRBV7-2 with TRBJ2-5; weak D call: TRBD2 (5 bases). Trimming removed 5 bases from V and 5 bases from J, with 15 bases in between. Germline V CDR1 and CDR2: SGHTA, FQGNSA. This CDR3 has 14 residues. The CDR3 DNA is TGTGCCAGCAGCCCTGGCTATCCGGGGGAGACCCAGTACTTC. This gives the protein CASSPGYPGETQYF.

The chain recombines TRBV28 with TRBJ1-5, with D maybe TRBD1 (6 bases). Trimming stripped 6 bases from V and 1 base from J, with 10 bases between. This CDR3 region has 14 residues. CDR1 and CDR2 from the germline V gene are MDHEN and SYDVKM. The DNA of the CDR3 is TGTGCCAGCAGGACTCAGGGGAGCAATCAGCCCCAGCATTTT. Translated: CASRTQGSNQPQHF.

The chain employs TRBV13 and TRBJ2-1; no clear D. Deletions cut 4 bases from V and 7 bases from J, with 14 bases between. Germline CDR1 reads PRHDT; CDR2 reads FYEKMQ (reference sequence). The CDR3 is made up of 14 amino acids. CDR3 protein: CASSSNKRRNEQFF. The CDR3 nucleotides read TGTGCCAGCAGCTCTAACAAAAGGCGTAATGAGCAGTTCTTC. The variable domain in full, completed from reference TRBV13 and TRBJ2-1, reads AAGVIQSPRHLIKEKRETATLKCYPIPRHDTVYWYQQGPGQDPQFLISFYEKMQSDKGSIPDRFSAQQFSDYHSELNMSSLELGDSALYFCASSSNKRRNEQFFGPGTRLTVL.

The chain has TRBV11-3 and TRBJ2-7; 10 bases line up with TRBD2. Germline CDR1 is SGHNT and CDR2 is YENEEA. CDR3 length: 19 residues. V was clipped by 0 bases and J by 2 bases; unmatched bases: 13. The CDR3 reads CASSLETMPLAGVAYEQYF. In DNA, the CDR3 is TGTGCCAGCAGCTTAGAGACTATGCCGCTAGCGGGGGTCGCCTACGAGCAGTACTTC.

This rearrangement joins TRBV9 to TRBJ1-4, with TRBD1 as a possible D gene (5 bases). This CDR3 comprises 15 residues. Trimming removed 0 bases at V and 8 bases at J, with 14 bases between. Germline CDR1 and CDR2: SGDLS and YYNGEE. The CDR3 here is CASSVGVGAGEKLFF. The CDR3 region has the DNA TGTGCCAGCAGCGTAGGGGTAGGGGCAGGGGAAAAACTGTTTTTT.

The CDR3 bases are TGTGCCAGCAGTTTACCAGGGACCAATCAGCCCCAGCATTTT. This encodes CASSLPGTNQPQHF. This chain connects TRBV28 to TRBJ1-5; TRBD1 is a possible D gene (5 bases). The CDR3 length is 14 residues. V was clipped by 2 bases and J by 3 bases, with 8 bases between them. The germline CDR1 and CDR2 sequences are MDHEN and SYDVKM.

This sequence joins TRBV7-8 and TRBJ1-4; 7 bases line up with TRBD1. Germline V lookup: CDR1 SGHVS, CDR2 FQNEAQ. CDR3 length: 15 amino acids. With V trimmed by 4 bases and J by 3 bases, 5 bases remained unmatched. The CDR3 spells CASSSQGGPNEKLFF. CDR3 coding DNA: TGTGCCAGCAGCTCGCAGGGGGGGCCTAATGAAAAACTGTTTTTT.

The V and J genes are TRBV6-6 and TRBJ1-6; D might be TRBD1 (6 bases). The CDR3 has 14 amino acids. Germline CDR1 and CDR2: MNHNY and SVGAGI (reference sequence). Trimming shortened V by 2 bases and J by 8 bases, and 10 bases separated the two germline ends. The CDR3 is CASSYGQKDSPLHF. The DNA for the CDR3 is TGTGCCAGCAGTTACGGACAGAAGGATTCACCCCTCCACTTT.

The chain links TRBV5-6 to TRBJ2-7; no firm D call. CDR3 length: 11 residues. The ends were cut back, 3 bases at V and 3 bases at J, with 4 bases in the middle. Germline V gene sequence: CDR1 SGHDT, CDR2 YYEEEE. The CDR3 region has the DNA TGTGCCAGCAGCTCGTACTACGAGCAGTACTTC. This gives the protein CASSSYYEQYF.